A single sample is the source of the 9 T cell receptor beta chains below, sequenced in a study of T cells after yellow fever vaccination. MiXCR, run by TCRdb on the 5' RACE reads, gives a single entry per CDR3 protein. Of about 240,000 distinct CDR3 sequences listed, less than 8.5% are singletons. The source material was CD4+ T cells sorted from PBMCs, sampled 15 days after the yellow fever booster vaccination. The receptors shown here come from a man aged 30-40 years who received the YFV17D yellow fever vaccine.

The chain carries TRBV6-1 and TRBJ2-2, with 8 bases that match TRBD1. The trim removed 9 bases at V and 4 bases at J, leaving 13 bases unmatched. The CDR3 loop spans 16 amino acids. In germline, CDR1 is MNHNS, CDR2 SASEGT. The CDR3 here is CASLMSGGAGTGELFF. As DNA, the CDR3 is TGTGCCAGTCTTATGTCAGGGGGCGCAGGCACCGGGGAGCTGTTTTTT.

Many counts were recorded for this clonotype. The chain couples TRBV6-6 to TRBJ2-3; 7 nucleotides agree with TRBD1. Germline values: CDR1 MNHNY, CDR2 SVGAGI (reference sequence). Trimming cost V 10 bases and J 2 bases; bases outside gene matches: 6. The CDR3 is 13 residues long. For the CDR3, the DNA is TGTGCCACCCGGGACAGCAACACAGATACGCAGTATTTT. It codes for CATRDSNTDTQYF.

This rearrangement joins TRBV9 to TRBJ2-7, with 8 bases identical to TRBD2. CDR3 size: 15 residues. CDR1 is SGDLS and CDR2 is YYNGEE in the germline V gene. V shed 0 bases, J shed 5 bases, and the junction held 7 bases outside the gene matches. Here the CDR3 reads CASSVGWGLVHEQYF. The DNA for the CDR3 is TGTGCCAGCAGCGTAGGTTGGGGACTAGTCCACGAGCAGTACTTC.

This clonotype was observed at least ten times. The V gene is TRBV7-6, the J gene TRBJ2-7, with a tentative D call TRBD2 (6 bases). V was clipped by 0 bases and J by 4 bases, with 22 bases between them. The germline V gene encodes CDR1 SGHVS and CDR2 FNYEAQ. This CDR3 is 18 amino acids long. CDR3 bases: TGTGCCAGCAGCTTAGCCCGTGTCGGGCGGGAACTACCTTACGAGCAGTACTTC. Translated, it gives CASSLARVGRELPYEQYF.

The CDR3 here is CASSHLAALREQYF. In DNA form, the CDR3 reads TGTGCCAGCAGCCATCTAGCGGCCCTTCGCGAGCAGTACTTC. The chain joins TRBV7-2 to TRBJ2-7; TRBD2 matches 7 bases. Germline lookup yields CDR1 SGHTA and CDR2 FQGNSA. V lost 5 bases, J lost 6 bases, and 10 bases stayed unmatched. This CDR3 region has 14 residues.

The V and J genes are TRBV12-3 or TRBV12-4 and TRBJ2-4, with D perhaps matching TRBD1 or TRBD2 (5 bases each). This CDR3 is built from 15 residues. Trimming pared 6 bases from V and 7 bases from J, leaving 19 bases between. CDR3 in amino acids: CASSLLEQGRNIQYF. The CDR3 DNA follows: TGTGCCAGCAGCTTACTAGAGCAGGGCAGGAACATTCAGTACTTC.

The gene calls are TRBV29-1 and TRBJ1-4; no firm D call. Germline-derived CDR1 and CDR2 are SQVTM and ANQGSEA. The CDR3 is made up of 14 amino acids. V lost 5 bases and J 0 bases, leaving 10 bases between the germline ends. The CDR3 nucleotides are TGCAGCGTTTCTGTGGTAACAACTAATGAAAAACTGTTTTTT. Translated, it gives CSVSVVTTNEKLFF.

This clonotype showed up just a few times. The CDR3 bases are TGTGCCAGCAGTCGTCCGGGACAGTCTTCTCGAGCTTTCTTT. Translation: CASSRPGQSSRAFF. The rearrangement joins TRBV12-3 or TRBV12-4 to TRBJ1-1, with 7 nucleotides matching TRBD1. The trim removed 5 bases at V and 10 bases at J, leaving 13 bases unmatched. The CDR3 has 14 residues.

CDR3 protein: CASSSAGGADTQYF. Here the CDR3 DNA reads TGTGCCAGCAGCTCCGCGGGAGGAGCAGATACGCAGTATTTT. V usage is TRBV7-3 and J usage is TRBJ2-3, with 8 bases aligning to TRBD2. J gave up 4 bases and V 4 bases, and 4 bases lay outside the gene matches. The CDR3 is made up of 14 amino acids. CDR1 is SGHTA and CDR2 is FQGTGA in the germline V gene.